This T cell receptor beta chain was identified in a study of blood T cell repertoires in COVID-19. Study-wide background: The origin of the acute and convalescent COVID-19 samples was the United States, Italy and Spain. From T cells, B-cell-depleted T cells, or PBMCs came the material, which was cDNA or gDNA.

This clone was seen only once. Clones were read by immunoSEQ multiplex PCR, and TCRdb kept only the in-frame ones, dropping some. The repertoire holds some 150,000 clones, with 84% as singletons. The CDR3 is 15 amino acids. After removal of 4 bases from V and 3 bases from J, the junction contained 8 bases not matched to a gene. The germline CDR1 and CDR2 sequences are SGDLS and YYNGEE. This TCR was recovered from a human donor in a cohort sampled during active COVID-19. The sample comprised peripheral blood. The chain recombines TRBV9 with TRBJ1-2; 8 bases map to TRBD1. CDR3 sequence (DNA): TGTGCCAGCAGCTCGCGGACAGGGACTGACTATGGCTACACCTTC. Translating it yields CASSSRTGTDYGYTF.